Listed here are 21 T cell receptor beta chains from one sample, sequenced in a study of T cells in localized non-small cell lung cancer. TCRdb keeps only in-frame clones here, not all; method: immunoSEQ multiplex PCR. The sample yields roughly 1,400 clones, 25% to 30% seen once. The material sequenced was normal lung tissue next to the tumor, taken before any cancer treatment. The origin of the receptors is a male donor aged 60 or over with stage I squamous cell lung carcinoma.

By share of the sample, this clone is medium-sized (0.01 to 0.1%). The V gene is TRBV7-2, the J gene TRBJ2-7, with D possibly being TRBD2 (6 bases). CDR1 SGHTA and CDR2 FQGNSA come from the germline V gene. The CDR3 covers 13 residues. V was shortened by 5 bases and J by 7 bases, with 15 bases between the two germline ends. The CDR3 here is CASSPMGTGEQYF. In DNA form, the CDR3 reads TGTGCCAGCAGCCCCATGGGGACTGGAGAGCAGTACTTC.

Relative to its sample, this clone is hyperexpanded. This chain connects TRBV9 to TRBJ1-1, with D hard to call. Germline loops: CDR1 SGDLS, CDR2 YYNGEE. V was cut by 5 bases and J by 1 base, with 15 bases left in between. The CDR3 has 15 residues. CDR3 in amino acids: CASSELRNGNTEAFF. The CDR3 coding sequence is TGTGCCAGCAGTGAGCTCAGGAACGGGAACACTGAAGCTTTCTTT.

This clone is medium-sized within its sample. The CDR3 sequence is CASLLEGLAEETQYF. CDR3 nucleotides: TGTGCCAGCCTCCTCGAGGGACTAGCGGAAGAGACCCAGTACTTC. The rearrangement uses TRBV9 and TRBJ2-5; 11 positions agree with TRBD2. The CDR3 spans 15 residues. The germline gives CDR1 SGDLS, CDR2 YYNGEE. V was clipped by 7 bases and J by 3 bases; unmatched bases: 8.

Within the sample, this clone is medium-sized. The rearrangement links TRBV7-2 to TRBJ2-1; D gene uncertain. The CDR3 extends over 13 amino acids. CDR1 and CDR2 (germline): SGHTA, FQGNSA. Trimming left V 6 bases short and J 4 bases short, with 10 bases between. The CDR3 DNA is TGTGCCAGCAGGGCAGAACTTTACAATGAGCAGTTCTTC. Its translation: CASRAELYNEQFF. Full variable domain (remainder filled in from reference TRBV7-2 and TRBJ2-1): GAGVSQSPSNKVTEKGKDVELRCDPISGHTALYWYRQSLGQGLEFLIYFQGNSAPDKSGLPSDRFSAERTGGSVSTLTIQRTQQEDSAVYLCASRAELYNEQFFGPGTRLTVL.

In its sample, this clone was seen a few times. The chain couples TRBV30 to TRBJ1-4, with D hard to call. The germline V and J ends were trimmed by 1 base and 4 bases, with 4 bases remaining between them. Germline V lookup: CDR1 GTSNPN, CDR2 SVGIG (reference sequence). The CDR3 covers 12 residues. CDR3 bases: TGTGCCTGGAGTGGGGATAATGAAAAACTGTTTTTT. Translated, it gives CAWSGDNEKLFF.

This clone appeared a few times. V is TRBV6-8 and J is TRBJ2-7; 9 bases line up with TRBD2. Looked up from germline, CDR1 is MNHGY and CDR2 is SAAAGT. V shed 6 bases, J shed 0 bases, and the junction held 6 bases outside the gene matches. The CDR3 spans 15 residues. The CDR3, as DNA: TGTGCCAGCAGCGGAGCGGGAGGCCTCTCCTACGAGCAGTACGTC. Translating gives CASSGAGGLSYEQYV.

J is TRBJ2-7 and V is TRBV9; TRBD2 matches 9 bases. In germline, CDR1 is SGDLS, CDR2 YYNGEE. V lost 6 bases to trimming and J lost 3 bases; unmatched junction nucleotides: 7. CDR3 length: 14 residues. In DNA, the CDR3 is TGTGCCAGCACAGCCGGGACTAGCTACTACGAGCAGTACTTC. It specifies CASTAGTSYYEQYF.

The genes are TRBV6-8 and TRBJ2-1, with 9 nucleotides matching TRBD2. Germline CDR1 is MNHGY and CDR2 is SAAAGT. The CDR3 totals 14 residues. After removal of 5 bases from V and 6 bases from J, the junction contained 5 bases not matched to a gene. The CDR3 bases are TGTGCCAGCAGTGGGCTAGCGGGATTCAATGAGCAGTTCTTC. Translated: CASSGLAGFNEQFF.

V and J are TRBV6-8 and TRBJ1-1; D gene uncertain. The CDR3 extends over 14 amino acids. V was trimmed by 5 bases and J by 0 bases, leaving 10 bases between them. Looked up from germline, CDR1 is MNHGY and CDR2 is SAAAGT. The CDR3 DNA reads as TGTGCCAGCAGTACCTGGGCAATGAACACTGAAGCTTTCTTT. This sequence encodes CASSTWAMNTEAFF.

The sample holds a few counts of this clone. The chain uses TRBV6-8 and TRBJ1-2; D uncertain. CDR3 length equals 12 residues. V lost 7 bases and J lost 7, with 13 bases in between. CDR1 is MNHGY, CDR2 SAAAGT, per germline. CDR3: CASKPGKGGYTF. The CDR3 DNA sequence: TGTGCCAGCAAGCCGGGCAAAGGTGGCTACACCTTC.

This clone is medium-sized within its sample. The chain couples TRBV11-3 to TRBJ1-1; D is unresolved. V lost 1 base and J 3 bases, leaving 12 bases between the germline ends. Germline-derived CDR1 and CDR2 are SGHNT and YENEEA. The CDR3 consists of 15 residues. DNA of the CDR3: TGTGCCAGCAGCTTAGGGTCGGTGGGAGACACTGAAGCTTTCTTT. Encoded protein: CASSLGSVGDTEAFF.

V is TRBV29-1 and J is TRBJ1-2, with D unresolved. This CDR3 has 12 residues. The V gene's germline CDR1 is SQVTM and CDR2 ANQGSEA. The ends were cut back, 3 bases at V and 4 bases at J, with 9 bases in the middle. The CDR3 DNA reads as TGCAGCGTTGAGGGCACTGTCTATGGCTACACCTTC. This codes for CSVEGTVYGYTF.

This chain uses TRBV25-1 with TRBJ2-4; 8 nucleotides match TRBD1. CDR3 size: 16 residues. Trimming at V came to 3 bases and at J to 0 bases, leaving 4 bases not matched to a gene. Germline loops: CDR1 MGHDK, CDR2 SYGVNS. The CDR3 is CASSEDRELAKNIQYF. The DNA for the CDR3 is TGTGCCAGCAGTGAGGACAGGGAACTAGCCAAAAACATTCAGTACTTC.

This clone was observed a handful of times. The V and J genes are TRBV25-1 and TRBJ1-4, with D maybe TRBD1 (5 bases). CDR1 is MGHDK, CDR2 SYGVNS, per germline. V shed 3 bases and J shed 11 bases, with 16 bases lying between them. CDR3 length: 14 amino acids. The CDR3 DNA follows: TGTGCCAGCAGTGACGGGGCAGGGATTCGGAAACTGTTTTTT. Protein product: CASSDGAGIRKLFF.

This clone has just a few counts. J is TRBJ1-3 and V is TRBV11-3, with TRBD1 as a possible D gene (5 bases). V was cut by 3 bases and J by 2 bases, with 8 bases left in between. The CDR3 sequence is 14 residues long. From germline, CDR1 is SGHNT and CDR2 YENEEA. CDR3 in amino acids: CASSLGVPGNTIYF. CDR3 DNA sequence: TGTGCCAGCAGCTTGGGGGTTCCTGGAAACACCATATATTTT.

This clone came up a few times. J is TRBJ2-1 and V is TRBV11-3; D is undetermined. This CDR3 contains 16 residues. V lost 3 bases to trimming and J lost 0 bases, with 12 bases between them. The germline V gene has CDR1 SGHNT and CDR2 YENEEA. CDR3: CASSFIWDSSYNEQFF. Written as DNA, the CDR3 is TGTGCCAGCAGCTTTATTTGGGATAGCTCCTACAATGAGCAGTTCTTC.

This clone was found a few times. J is TRBJ2-3 and V is TRBV6-8; D possibly matches TRBD1 or TRBD2 (5 bases each). With 4 bases removed from V and 0 bases from J, the gap between germline ends came to 14 bases. The V gene's germline CDR1 is MNHGY and CDR2 SAAAGT. The CDR3 is 16 amino acids. Written as DNA, the CDR3 is TGTGCCAGCAGTTCGGGGACGGAACCTAGCACAGATACGCAGTATTTT. Protein product: CASSSGTEPSTDTQYF.

This chain uses TRBV28 with TRBJ2-7; 13 positions agree with TRBD2. V dropped 6 bases and J dropped 3; count of bases not matched to a gene: 5. This CDR3 spans 15 amino acids. Germline assignment: CDR1 MDHEN and CDR2 SYDVKM. CDR3: CASRSGLAGNYEQYV. CDR3 nucleotide sequence: TGTGCCAGCAGATCGGGACTAGCGGGGAACTACGAGCAGTACGTC.

The chain recombines TRBV11-3 with TRBJ2-7; the D call may be TRBD1 or TRBD2 (5 bases each). Germline values: CDR1 SGHNT, CDR2 YENEEA. The CDR3 is 16 amino acids. V was cut by 2 bases and J by 6 bases, with 20 bases left in between. The CDR3 spells CASSLRGGPRFIEQYF. CDR3 bases: TGTGCCAGCAGCTTACGGGGCGGACCGCGTTTTATCGAGCAGTACTTC.

The rearrangement links TRBV11-3 to TRBJ2-3; 14 nucleotides match TRBD2. Germline values: CDR1 SGHNT, CDR2 YENEEA. The ends lost 3 bases at V and 6 bases at J; junction bases unmatched: 5. This CDR3 comprises 16 residues. The CDR3 spells CASSLGTSGSMDTQYF. CDR3 coding DNA: TGTGCCAGCAGCTTGGGGACTAGCGGGAGCATGGATACGCAGTATTTT.

The chain recombines TRBV18 with TRBJ2-5, with D possibly TRBD2 on 5 matching bases. Germline CDR1 is KGHSH and CDR2 is LQKENI. The V end was cut by 3 bases, the J end by 3 bases, with 8 bases between. The length of the CDR3 is 13 residues. The DNA of the CDR3 is TGTGCCAGCTCACCCGGGATAGAAGAGACCCAGTACTTC. Translating it yields CASSPGIEETQYF.